The clone carrying this TCR beta chain came up a few times. Its target is not known. Time point noted: blood 2 weeks post-SBRT. Treatment indicated: 15 Gy SBRT to primary tumor, nephrectomy 4 weeks later. Blood was sampled at baseline, 2 weeks and 4 weeks after SBRT. The patient's renal cell carcinoma had clear cell pathology. The V and J ends lost 2 bases and 6 bases respectively, with 16 bases between them. Germline values: CDR1 KGHSH, CDR2 LQKENI. The CDR3 has 15 residues. The sample is drawn from a study of radiation and T cells in renal cell carcinoma. Measured with immunoSEQ multiplex PCR; TCRdb has only the in-frame clones, and not every one. The sample lists around 76,000 clones, 82% occurring once. Study outcomes and limitations: In blood, top tumor clones expanded by 2 weeks, shrinking by 4.

The sample consisted of blood, taken from a patient whose treatment included radiotherapy and nephrectomy. The J gene is TRBJ1-2, the V gene TRBV18, with D possibly being TRBD1 (6 bases). This clonotype was obtained from a man in his fifties or sixties with renal cell carcinoma. CDR3 in DNA: TGTGCCAGCTCACCAAGCGCCAGGGGAGGGGATGGCTACACCTTC. Translation: CASSPSARGGDGYTF. Full variable domain (rest looked up from reference TRBV18 and TRBJ1-2): NAGVMQNPRHLVRRRGQEARLRCSPMKGHSHVYWYRQLPEEGLKFMVYLQKENIIDESGMPKERFSAEFPKEGPSILRIQQVVRGDSAAYFCASSPSARGGDGYTFGSGTRLTVV.